This T cell receptor (beta chain) was identified in a study of regulatory T cells in long-lasting Graves disease. The wider study: The term persistent Graves' disease signified upward of 5 years on antithyroid drugs with positive TSH receptor antibodies.

This clonotype was detected ten times or more. Its specificity is unknown. V lost 5 bases and J 4 bases, leaving 11 bases between the germline ends. Per germline, CDR1 SGHVS and CDR2 FNYEAQ. CDR3 length: 13 residues. Overall study results and limits: The study found TRBV28, TRBJ1-2 and TRBJ2-5 favored in persistent disease. Lower TCR diversity characterized persistent Graves' patients relative to newly diagnosed patients.

Time point reported: persistent/refractory GD, antithyroid drugs over 5 years with positive TRAb. With RNA extracted from PBMCs as input, the TCR library was made. Recruitment took place at an endocrinology department in Xi'an, China. TCR beta libraries were built with iRepertoire HTBI primers and Arm-PCR of CDR3 regions. Each CDR3 protein gets one entry after TCRdb re-called the multiplex PCR reads with MiXCR. Of a few hundred thousand distinct CDR3 sequences in the sample, 20% to 25% were seen once. This sequence joins TRBV7-6 and TRBJ1-2; D may be TRBD1 (6 bases). The receptor was derived from a female donor with Graves disease. Sample: peripheral blood mononuclear cells (PBMCs), taken when the disease was refractory, from a patient treated with antithyroid drugs. The CDR3 here is CASSTRGTYGYTF. In nucleotides, the CDR3 is TGTGCCAGCAGCACGAGGGGGACCTATGGCTACACCTTC.